This entry concerns a single T cell receptor beta chain. No antigen is known for it. Per-base quality was not reported, and no clone a single base away is much larger than it. The CDR3 holds 18 amino acids from the cysteine to the phenylalanine. CDR3 DNA only is kept here, 54 bases in frame from base 1. V is pruned by 6 bases and J by 0 bases, leaving 15 bases of the junction without a gene match. CDR1 and CDR2, looked up from the germline V gene, are SGHRS and YFSETQ. This entry belongs to a study of shared clonotypes between healthy human individuals (dated by TCRdb to the early 2020s). Notes on the research overall: A couple of women and three men aged 18 to 49 years were included in the cohort. Per donor, three plates each were used for CD4 naive and CD4 memory, two for CD8 naive, and one for CD8 memory. To estimate repertoire size and how much clonotypes are shared between individuals, the study performed deep sequencing of blood TCR repertoires from five healthy adults. Different laboratories and diverse techniques were used to prepare libraries and sequence TCR repertoires, to increase sequencing depth and limit assay-specific biases. Leukapheresis yielded between about 0.94 and 9 billion PBMCs per donor.

The donors were healthy, HIV-negative adults who had no recently reported acute infections or vaccinations. Only Caucasian adults living in Nashville, Tennessee, USA were represented among the donors. Magnetic negative selection was used to enrich CD4+ T cells, after which naive cells were positively selected on CD45RA and the negative fraction became the memory subset. Blood was collected by leukapheresis, and PBMCs were isolated by Ficoll-Histopaque density gradient centrifugation and then cryopreserved in liquid nitrogen vapor phase. Purity and quantity of every magnetically sorted T cell population were checked by analytical flow cytometry. Each sorted fraction had its genomic DNA isolated and then quantified by UV absorbance on a Nanodrop 2000c. Results and caveats for the whole study, not just this receptor: Clonotypes shared by all four sorted-subset donors showed higher generation probabilities than non-shared clonotypes. Naive subsets generally had larger estimated clonotype richness than memory subsets did. Even with the large sequencing depth, rarefaction of the sorted-subset datasets indicated that sequencing was incomplete. Pairwise subsampling led to the expectation that sequencing depth would affect the degree of clonotype sharing among donors. The genetic and exposure-history diversity represented was limited by the small number of donors. Sampling was restricted to blood, and TCR repertoires in tissues likely differ from the TCR repertoires found in blood. Across four donors, 4.5% to 6.5% of naive CD4, approximately 4% of naive CD8, around 2.5% of memory CD4, and 0.4% of memory CD8 clonotypes were shared.

Using the deep immunoSEQ assay, TCR CDR3 regions were amplified from genomic DNA by multiplex PCR. Genomic DNA extracted from each cell subset was distributed evenly over all wells of several immunoSEQ 96-well plates, and each plate served as one replicate. Each replicate PCR for sorted subsets received roughly 200 ng genomic DNA, equal to roughly 30,000 T cell genomes. The purified libraries were quantified using a Qubit 3.0 fluorometer, sized with a Bioanalyzer 2100, and then quantified again using the KAPA Library Quantification kit. Each immunoSEQ 96-well plate was sequenced on its own single-read 150-cycle Illumina NextSeq 550 flow cell. The paper's processing steps were these. The immunoSEQ output contained only junctional sequences without quality scores, so filtering could not match that applied to full-length reads. To assign V/J genes and CDR3, sequences were annotated against IMGT germline references using PyIR, a Python wrapper for IgBLAST v1.9. Reads with weak V/J assignments (E-value above 1e-6), missing CDR3, stop codons, out-of-frame junctions, or ambiguous translated residues were removed. V3J clonotypes were defined as sequences sharing the same inferred V gene, J gene, and CDR3 amino acid sequence. The percentage overlap between two repertoires was calculated by dividing the number of shared unique clonotypes by the size of the smaller repertoire. Repertoire richness was assessed with RTK rarefaction, the Chao1 estimator, and Recon v2.1 estimates of unobserved clonotypes. Generation probabilities were computed with OLGA for all TCRbeta clonotypes obtained by the gDNA method from several donors. TCRdb's version of the immuneACCESS table is confined to in-frame rearrangements and falls short of the full clone set. An unresolved V gene accounts for under half of the shortfall where checked; the remainder is of unknown origin. The D gene and trimming were derived from the DNA, and the V and J assignments and clone size from that table. In all, the sample holds some 2.4 million clones, and approximately 93% of those were seen once. Roughly 0.39% of the sample rests with the top ten.

The sample was naive CD4+ T cells from PBMCs. This sample's cell subset or site label indicates: CD45RA+ positively selected. The receptor was derived from a man in his late teens or twenties in good health. Some clones in this sample may be carry-over from other donors' samples. The V and J genes are TRBV5-1 and TRBJ1-2, with 9 junctional bases fitting TRBD1. At the DNA level, the sequence is TGCGCCAGCACCCCGGACAGGGGAACGGGGTTTGCTAACTATGGCTACACCTTC. It is translated as CASTPDRGTGFANYGYTF.